The 23 T cell receptor beta chains in this list originate from one sample, sequenced in a study of T cells in Graves' hyperthyroidism and ophthalmopathy. RNA transcripts provided the source from which TCR beta CDR3 regions were amplified. The HTBI primer set was used in a first-round RT-PCR of the TCR CDR3. TCRdb called the multiplex PCR reads again in MiXCR, with one record for every CDR3 protein. This table holds about 290,000 distinct CDR3 sequences, roughly 19% found once. Sequenced input: blood. The receptors come from a man in his fifties or sixties with Graves' ophthalmopathy.

This clonotype has just a few counts. The chain carries TRBV20-1 and TRBJ2-1; TRBD2 matches 12 bases. Germline CDR1 DFQATT, CDR2 SNEGSKA (reference sequence). The CDR3 consists of 14 residues. V shed 4 bases, J shed 5 bases, and the junction held 3 bases outside the gene matches. DNA for the CDR3: TGCAGTGCTACGACTAGCGGGAGACACAATGAGCAGTTCTTC. This gives the protein CSATTSGRHNEQFF.

V and J are TRBV5-1 and TRBJ2-7, with 7 bases matching TRBD2. V was pared by 3 bases and J by 3 bases, with 9 bases of the junction left unmatched. Germline CDR1 SGHRS, CDR2 YFSETQ. The CDR3 runs 15 residues. This CDR3 is CASSSFGGKNYEQYF. The CDR3 bases are TGCGCCAGCAGCTCTTTCGGGGGGAAGAACTACGAGCAGTACTTC.

This clonotype was counted only a few times. The V call is TRBV10-3, the J call TRBJ1-2, with unresolved D. The CDR3 covers 12 residues. V was shortened by 5 bases and J by 0 bases, with 4 bases between the two germline ends. Per the germline V gene, CDR1 is ENHRY and CDR2 is SYGVKD. The CDR3 here is CAISTSNYGYTF. The CDR3 nucleotides are TGTGCCATCAGTACCTCTAACTATGGCTACACCTTC.

Many counts were recorded for this clonotype. The CDR3 spells CASSSEGLAGVIGTGELFF. CDR3 sequence (DNA): TGTGCCAGCAGTTCCGAGGGACTAGCGGGAGTCATAGGTACCGGGGAGCTGTTTTTT. The rearrangement links TRBV28 to TRBJ2-2, with TRBD2 matching 14 bases. Germline V gives CDR1 MDHEN, CDR2 SYDVKM. CDR3 length: 19 residues. After removal of 4 bases from V and 5 bases from J, the junction contained 12 bases not matched to a gene.

This chain connects TRBV20-1 to TRBJ2-1; D gene ambiguous. Germline V gives CDR1 DFQATT, CDR2 SNEGSKA (reference sequence). The CDR3 spans 12 residues. V was cut by 3 bases and J by 8 bases, with 11 bases left in between. The CDR3 sequence: CSASPDWDEQFF. The DNA of the CDR3 is TGCAGTGCTAGCCCTGATTGGGATGAGCAGTTCTTC.

This clonotype has just a few counts. The chain recombines TRBV24-1 with TRBJ2-1; D perhaps matches TRBD1 (5 bases). The germline V gene has CDR1 KGHDR and CDR2 SFDVKD. This CDR3 region has 14 residues. Trimming cost V 4 bases and J 0 bases, with 6 bases left between them. The CDR3 nucleotides read TGTGCCACCAGTGAGACAGCCTCCTACAATGAGCAGTTCTTC. Amino acids: CATSETASYNEQFF.

This clonotype appeared a few times. The V call is TRBV6-4, the J call TRBJ2-2; 14 nucleotides line up with TRBD2. Germline loops: CDR1 MRHNA, CDR2 SNTAGT. Germline trimming cut 10 bases from V and 5 bases from J; bases unmatched to any gene: 6. CDR3 length: 15 amino acids. CDR3 bases: TGTGCCACCGAGGGACTAGCGGGAGATACCGGGGAGCTGTTTTTT. Amino acids: CATEGLAGDTGELFF.

There are many counts of this clonotype. CDR3 loop: CASSLSGGFGNTEAFF. Here the CDR3 DNA reads TGTGCCAGCAGCTTATCAGGGGGCTTTGGGAACACTGAAGCTTTCTTT. The genes are TRBV7-2 and TRBJ1-1; 8 positions agree with TRBD1. The germline gives CDR1 SGHTA, CDR2 FQGNSA. The CDR3 covers 16 residues. V dropped 2 bases and J dropped 1; count of bases not matched to a gene: 6. The variable domain in full, with the rest retrieved from reference TRBV7-2 and TRBJ1-1, is GAGVSQSPSNKVTEKGKDVELRCDPISGHTALYWYRQSLGQGLEFLIYFQGNSAPDKSGLPSDRFSAERTGGSVSTLTIQRTQQEDSAVYLCASSLSGGFGNTEAFFGQGTRLTVV.

The chain uses TRBV2 and TRBJ2-1; 11 bases are a match to TRBD2. This CDR3 comprises 14 residues. The junction had 2 bases not matched to a gene; V was cut back by 2 bases and J by 8 bases. CDR1 SNHLY and CDR2 FYNNEI come from the germline V gene. The CDR3 spells CASSELAGGDEQFF. The DNA of the CDR3 is TGTGCCAGCAGTGAACTAGCGGGAGGCGATGAGCAGTTCTTC.

In its sample, this clonotype was seen a few times. The chain uses TRBV5-1 and TRBJ2-3; 11 bases are shared with TRBD2. The V and J ends lost 4 bases and 2 bases, in that order; junction bases with no gene match: 6. Looked up from germline, CDR1 is SGHRS and CDR2 is YFSETQ. This CDR3 spans 16 amino acids. The CDR3 sequence: CASSLGLAAYTDTQYF. The CDR3 DNA is TGCGCCAGCAGCCTGGGACTAGCGGCCTACACAGATACGCAGTATTTT.

The V and J genes are TRBV7-9 and TRBJ2-7; 8 bases line up with TRBD1. With 0 bases clipped from V and 6 bases from J, the junction kept 7 bases outside the gene matches. Germline V gene lookup returns CDR1 SEHNR and CDR2 FQNEAQ (reference sequence). The CDR3 is 15 residues long. The DNA for the CDR3 is TGTGCCAGCAGCTTAGCTGGGACAGGCAATTCCGAGCAGTACTTC. As protein: CASSLAGTGNSEQYF.

The V and J genes are TRBV5-1 and TRBJ1-4; possibly TRBD1 for D (6 bases). Trimming pared 5 bases from V and 5 bases from J, leaving 16 bases between. CDR3 length equals 15 residues. Germline CDR1 and CDR2: SGHRS and YFSETQ. This CDR3 reads CASRPRGAGNEKLFF. CDR3 DNA sequence: TGCGCCAGCAGGCCCCGGGGGGCGGGGAATGAAAAACTGTTTTTT.

This clonotype has a count of ten or more. As DNA, the CDR3 is TGTGCCAGCAGCCCCCCAACCGGGAACACTGAAGCTTTCTTT. Translated, it gives CASSPPTGNTEAFF. The V and J genes are TRBV6-1 and TRBJ1-1; no definite D call. V dropped 6 bases and J dropped 1 base, with 12 bases sitting between them. The germline V gene encodes CDR1 MNHNS and CDR2 SASEGT. The CDR3 covers 14 residues.

This clonotype was detected a few times. The V call is TRBV20-1, the J call TRBJ1-2; TRBD1 agrees at 9 bases. CDR1 and CDR2 from the germline V gene are DFQATT and SNEGSKA (reference sequence). This CDR3 region has 11 residues. The trim removed 2 bases at V and 11 bases at J, leaving 3 bases unmatched. The CDR3 nucleotides read TGCAGTGCTAGATCCGGGACAGGGTACACCTTC. As protein: CSARSGTGYTF.

This clonotype was seen at least ten times. In nucleotides, the CDR3 is TGTGCCAGCAAACGGGTGGATTCACCCCTCCACTTT. Translation gives CASKRVDSPLHF. The rearrangement joins TRBV2 to TRBJ1-6; D not certain. V shed 7 bases and J shed 8 bases, with 9 bases lying between them. The germline V gene has CDR1 SNHLY and CDR2 FYNNEI. The CDR3 spans 12 residues.

This clonotype was observed a handful of times. V is TRBV29-1 and J is TRBJ2-5, with D tentatively TRBD1 or TRBD2 (5 bases each). The CDR3 totals 14 residues. Between the trimmed V and J ends, which lost 6 bases and 1 base, there was a span of 15 bases. Germline CDR1 and CDR2: SQVTM and ANQGSEA. Here the CDR3 DNA reads TGCAGCGTACTCCGGATGGGGGTCCAAGAGACCCAGTACTTC. This codes for CSVLRMGVQETQYF.

The chain employs TRBV2 and TRBJ2-3, with 11 nucleotides matching TRBD2. The CDR3 is 15 residues long. V gave up 2 bases and J gave up 5 bases; unmatched junction bases: 3. Per the germline V gene, CDR1 is SNHLY and CDR2 is FYNNEI. The CDR3 is CASSELAGGRDTQYF. CDR3 nucleotides: TGTGCCAGCAGTGAACTAGCGGGAGGCAGAGATACGCAGTATTTT.

In the case of this clonotype: The conserved final phenylalanine or tryptophan is absent from the CDR3, which likely points to a read error. The rearrangement uses TRBV28 and TRBJ2-6; a possible D gene is TRBD1 (6 bases). Trimming took off 5 bases at V and 0 bases at J, with 14 bases between the two ends. CDR1 and CDR2 from the germline V gene are MDHEN and SYDVKM. This CDR3 comprises 17 residues. CDR3 in DNA: TGTGCCAGCAGTCCTCGGACAGTAGTCTCTGGGGCCAACGTCCTGACTTCC. Translated: CASSPRTVVSGANVLTS.

Of note for this clonotype: Mismatch with germline at one junction end may stem from a read error. V usage is TRBV15 and J usage is TRBJ1-3; no reliable D call. The CDR3 extends over 15 amino acids. Looked up from germline, CDR1 is LNHNV and CDR2 is YYDKDF (reference sequence). CDR3 residues: CATSRDGVYGNAIYF. DNA of the CDR3: TGTGCCACCAGCAGGGACGGGGTTTATGGAAACGCCATATATTTT. Full variable domain (outside the CDR3, taken from reference TRBV15 and TRBJ1-3): DAMVIQNPRYQVTQFGKPVTLSCSQTLNHNVMYWYQQKSSQAPKLLFHYYDKDFNNEADTPDNFQSRRPNTSFCFLDIRSPGLGDTAMYLCATSRDGVYGNAIYFGEGSWLTVV.

This clonotype appeared many times. This CDR3 is CSASLAGGVATQYF. The CDR3 DNA reads as TGCAGTGCCTCACTAGCGGGAGGGGTAGCTACGCAGTATTTT. This sequence joins TRBV20-1 and TRBJ2-3, with TRBD2 matching 13 bases. The CDR3 runs to 14 residues. Germline assignment: CDR1 DFQATT and CDR2 SNEGSKA (reference sequence). V lost 6 bases and J lost 8; bases outside the gene matches: 8.

This clonotype was observed many times. The gene calls are TRBV30 and TRBJ2-7, with TRBD1 matching 7 bases. Per the germline V gene, CDR1 is GTSNPN and CDR2 is SVGIG (reference sequence). CDR3 length equals 13 residues. V was clipped by 2 bases and J by 6 bases; unmatched bases: 7. CDR3 residues: CAWSYDRVGEQYF. CDR3 DNA: TGTGCCTGGAGTTATGACAGGGTTGGCGAGCAGTACTTC.

The J gene is TRBJ2-2, the V gene TRBV7-2, with 7 bases fitting TRBD1. The CDR3 is 15 residues long. J lost 7 bases, V lost 1 base, and 6 bases had no gene match. In germline, CDR1 is SGHTA, CDR2 FQGNSA. The CDR3 loop is CASSLGPGGFGELFF. Written as DNA, the CDR3 is TGTGCCAGCAGCTTAGGCCCAGGGGGTTTCGGGGAGCTGTTTTTT.

The genes are TRBV19 and TRBJ1-5; TRBD1 is a possible D gene (5 bases). V gave up 6 bases and J gave up 7 bases, with 19 bases separating them. The germline V gene has CDR1 LNHDA and CDR2 SQIVND (reference sequence). This CDR3 is built from 15 residues. In DNA form, the CDR3 reads TGTGCCAGTAGCCGGGGACTGAACCAAGACCAGCCCCAGCATTTT. Translated, it gives CASSRGLNQDQPQHF.